One sample yielded the 10 T cell receptor beta chains listed below, sequenced in a study of T-cell reconstitution after alpha-beta-depleted transplantation in children. Unique molecular identifiers were used in preparing the TCRbeta library. TCRdb ran MiXCR on the PCR reads and lists one entry per CDR3 protein. This table holds around 380,000 distinct CDR3 sequences, roughly a tenth found once. Material: PBMCs from the stem cell graft donor, obtained from the stem cell graft. The receptors were sampled from a human donor who donated a stem cell graft to a child with acute myeloid leukemia.

This clonotype was observed many times. The chain combines TRBV4-2 with TRBJ2-2; no firm D call. Germline V gene sequence: CDR1 LGHNA, CDR2 YNFKEQ. The V end was cut by 2 bases, the J end by 1 base, with 8 bases between. CDR3 size: 15 residues. CDR3 DNA: TGTGCCAGCAGCCAACCCCCCGGGAACACCGGGGAGCTGTTTTTT. Its protein product is CASSQPPGNTGELFF.

This chain links TRBV7-2 with TRBJ2-2; 11 nucleotides align to TRBD2. V trimming: 9 bases; J trimming: 7 bases; junction bases outside the gene matches: 7. The CDR3 runs 14 residues. In germline, CDR1 is SGHTA, CDR2 FQGNSA. For the CDR3, the DNA is TGTGCCAGGAGCCCGGGGACTAGCGGCGGGGAGCTGTTTTTT. It yields the protein CARSPGTSGGELFF.

The genes are TRBV29-1 and TRBJ2-1; no clear D gene. Trimming took 4 bases from V and 2 from J, leaving 15 bases between them. CDR1 and CDR2 from the germline V gene are SQVTM and ANQGSEA. The CDR3 has 15 amino acids. CDR3 region: CSVAVPKGTYNEQFF. In DNA, the CDR3 is TGCAGCGTTGCCGTCCCAAAGGGAACCTACAATGAGCAGTTCTTC.

This clonotype was seen only a few times. This rearrangement joins TRBV4-1 to TRBJ2-7; 15 bases agree with TRBD2. Germline values: CDR1 MGHRA, CDR2 YSYEKL. Trimming took 3 bases from V and 0 from J; bases not matched to a gene: 3. This CDR3 contains 17 residues. The CDR3 region has the DNA TGCGCCAGCAGCCAGGGACTAGCGGGAGGCCGCTCCTACGAGCAGTACTTC. It specifies CASSQGLAGGRSYEQYF.

The chain combines TRBV12-3 or TRBV12-4 with TRBJ2-1, with TRBD2 identical over 7 bases. CDR3 length: 12 residues. The V and J ends lost 5 bases and 10 bases, in that order; junction bases with no gene match: 5. CDR3 region: CASSPHSGEQFF. CDR3 nucleotide sequence: TGTGCCAGCAGTCCACATAGCGGGGAGCAGTTCTTC.

This clonotype was counted at least ten times. This chain connects TRBV6-1 to TRBJ1-1, with D perhaps TRBD1 (6 bases). CDR1 and CDR2 (germline): MNHNS, SASEGT. This CDR3 spans 15 amino acids. With 6 bases removed from V and 4 bases from J, the gap between germline ends came to 18 bases. The CDR3, as DNA: TGTGCCAGCAGGATTTACAGGGAGGAGGCCACTGAAGCTTTCTTT. As protein: CASRIYREEATEAFF.

This clonotype was seen repeatedly, ten times or more. J is TRBJ2-7 and V is TRBV27, with 7 bases matching TRBD1. The CDR3 has 15 amino acids. The ends lost 8 bases at V and 0 bases at J; junction bases unmatched: 10. Germline CDR1 MNHEY, CDR2 SMNVEV (reference sequence). The CDR3 reads CASRLGQANSYEQYF. For the CDR3, the DNA is TGTGCCAGCCGCTTAGGACAGGCGAACTCCTACGAGCAGTACTTC.

This clonotype has a handful of counts. The chain has TRBV7-2 and TRBJ2-7; 7 nucleotides align to TRBD1. This CDR3 comprises 13 residues. From germline, CDR1 is SGHTA and CDR2 FQGNSA. V lost 5 bases to trimming and J lost 2 bases; unmatched junction nucleotides: 3. In DNA, the CDR3 is TGTGCCAGCAGCGAGGGACAGACCTACGAGCAGTACTTC. Translation gives CASSEGQTYEQYF. The whole variable domain, remainder taken from reference TRBV7-2 and TRBJ2-7, is GAGVSQSPSNKVTEKGKDVELRCDPISGHTALYWYRQSLGQGLEFLIYFQGNSAPDKSGLPSDRFSAERTGGSVSTLTIQRTQQEDSAVYLCASSEGQTYEQYFGPGTRLTVT.

This chain uses TRBV7-9 with TRBJ1-2; D is uncertain. The V gene's germline CDR1 is SEHNR and CDR2 FQNEAQ (reference sequence). V shed 1 base and J shed 13 bases, with 13 bases lying between them. This CDR3 has 12 amino acids. The CDR3 DNA reads TGTGCCAGCAGCTTAGGGCCTACGACGTCCACCTTC. Translation: CASSLGPTTSTF. Drawing the rest from reference TRBV7-9 and TRBJ1-2, the complete variable domain is DTGVSQNPRHKITKRGQNVTFRCDPISEHNRLYWYRQTLGQGPEFLTYFQNEAQLEKSRLLSDRFSAERPKGSFSTLEIQRTEQGDSAMYLCASSLGPTTSTFGSGTRLTVV.

This clonotype was seen more than once but under ten times. V gene TRBV4-1 combines with J gene TRBJ2-3, with TRBD1 as a possible D gene (7 bases). Germline V gives CDR1 MGHRA, CDR2 YSYEKL. This CDR3 spans 16 amino acids. Trimming shortened V by 4 bases and J by 1 base, and 15 bases separated the two germline ends. CDR3 in DNA: TGCGCCAGCAGCCCGGGGGCAGGGGGTGGCACAGATACGCAGTATTTT. This codes for CASSPGAGGGTDTQYF.